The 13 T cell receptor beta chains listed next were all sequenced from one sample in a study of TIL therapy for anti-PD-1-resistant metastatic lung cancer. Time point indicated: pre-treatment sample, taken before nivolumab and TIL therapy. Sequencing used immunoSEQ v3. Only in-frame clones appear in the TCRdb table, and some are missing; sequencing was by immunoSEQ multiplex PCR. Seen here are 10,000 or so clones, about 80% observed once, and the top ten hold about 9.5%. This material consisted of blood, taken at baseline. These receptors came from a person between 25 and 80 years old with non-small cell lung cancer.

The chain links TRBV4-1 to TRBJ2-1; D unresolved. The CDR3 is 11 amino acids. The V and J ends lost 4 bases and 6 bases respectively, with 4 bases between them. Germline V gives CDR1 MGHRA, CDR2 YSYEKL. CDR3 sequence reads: CASSLGNEQFF. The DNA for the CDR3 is TGCGCCAGCAGCCTCGGCAATGAGCAGTTCTTC.

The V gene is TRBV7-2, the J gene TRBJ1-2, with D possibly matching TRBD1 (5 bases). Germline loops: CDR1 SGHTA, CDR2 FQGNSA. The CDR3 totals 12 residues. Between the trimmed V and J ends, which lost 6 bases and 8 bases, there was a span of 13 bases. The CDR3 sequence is CASRPTGKGYTF. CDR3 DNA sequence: TGTGCCAGCAGACCCACAGGAAAGGGCTACACCTTC.

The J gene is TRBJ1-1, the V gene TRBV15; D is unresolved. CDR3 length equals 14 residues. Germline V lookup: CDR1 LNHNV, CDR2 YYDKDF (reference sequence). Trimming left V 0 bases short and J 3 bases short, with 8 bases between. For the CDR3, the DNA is TGTGCCACCAGCAGAGATGTGAAGGACACTGAAGCTTTCTTT. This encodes CATSRDVKDTEAFF. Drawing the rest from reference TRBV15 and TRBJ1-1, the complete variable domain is DAMVIQNPRYQVTQFGKPVTLSCSQTLNHNVMYWYQQKSSQAPKLLFHYYDKDFNNEADTPDNFQSRRPNTSFCFLDIRSPGLGDTAMYLCATSRDVKDTEAFFGQGTRLTVV.

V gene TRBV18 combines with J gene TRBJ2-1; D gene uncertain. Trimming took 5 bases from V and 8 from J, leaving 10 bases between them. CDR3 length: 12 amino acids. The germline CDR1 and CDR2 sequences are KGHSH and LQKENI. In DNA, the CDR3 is TGTGCCAGCTCAGAGAGACCCCATGAGCAGTTCTTC. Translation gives CASSERPHEQFF.

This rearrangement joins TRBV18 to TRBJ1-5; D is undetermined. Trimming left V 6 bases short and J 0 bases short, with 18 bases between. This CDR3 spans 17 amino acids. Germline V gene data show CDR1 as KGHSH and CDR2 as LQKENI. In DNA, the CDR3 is TGTGCCAGCTCCCGAAACCGCGACCTTTATAGCAATCAGCCCCAGCATTTT. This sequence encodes CASSRNRDLYSNQPQHF.

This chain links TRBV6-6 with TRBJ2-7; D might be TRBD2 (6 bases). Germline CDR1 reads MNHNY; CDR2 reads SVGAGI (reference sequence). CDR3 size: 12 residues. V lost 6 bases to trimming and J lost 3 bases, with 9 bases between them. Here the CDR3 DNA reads TGTGCCAGCAGGGGGGGAAGCTACGAGCAGTACTTC. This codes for CASRGGSYEQYF.

CDR3 amino acids: CASSAGMRLYTEAFF. CDR3 coding DNA: TGTGCCAGCAGTGCAGGGATGAGGCTATACACTGAAGCTTTCTTT. This chain uses TRBV6-1 with TRBJ1-1; D is possibly TRBD1 (5 bases). This CDR3 spans 15 amino acids. Germline V gene sequence: CDR1 MNHNS, CDR2 SASEGT. Trimming took 4 bases from V and 3 from J, leaving 15 bases between them.

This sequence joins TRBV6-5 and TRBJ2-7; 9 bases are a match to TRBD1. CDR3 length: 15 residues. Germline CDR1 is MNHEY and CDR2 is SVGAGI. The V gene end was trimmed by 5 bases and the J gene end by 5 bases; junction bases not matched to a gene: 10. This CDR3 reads CASSNAGTGTHEQYF. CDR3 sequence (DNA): TGTGCCAGCAGTAACGCCGGGACAGGGACCCACGAGCAGTACTTC.

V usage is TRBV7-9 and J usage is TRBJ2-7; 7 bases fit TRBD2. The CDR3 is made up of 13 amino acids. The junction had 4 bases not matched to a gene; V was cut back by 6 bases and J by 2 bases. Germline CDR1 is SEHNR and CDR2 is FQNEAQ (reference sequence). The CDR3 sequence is CASSWAGAYEQYF. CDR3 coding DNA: TGTGCCAGCAGTTGGGCGGGAGCCTACGAGCAGTACTTC.

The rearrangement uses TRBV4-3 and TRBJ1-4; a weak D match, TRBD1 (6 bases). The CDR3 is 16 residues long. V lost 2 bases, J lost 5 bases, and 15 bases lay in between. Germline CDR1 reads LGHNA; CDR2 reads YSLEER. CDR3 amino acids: CASSQHGGGMNEKLFF. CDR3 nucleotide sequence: TGCGCCAGCAGCCAACACGGGGGCGGAATGAATGAAAAACTGTTTTTT.

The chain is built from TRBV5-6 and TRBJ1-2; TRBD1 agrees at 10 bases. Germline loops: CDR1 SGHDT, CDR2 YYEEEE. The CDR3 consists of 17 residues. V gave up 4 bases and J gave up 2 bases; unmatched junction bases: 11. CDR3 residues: CASSRPGQGISNYGYTF. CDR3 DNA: TGTGCCAGCAGCCGACCGGGACAGGGGATTTCAAACTATGGCTACACCTTC. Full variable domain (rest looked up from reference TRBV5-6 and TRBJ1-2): DAGVTQSPTHLIKTRGQQVTLRCSPKSGHDTVSWYQQALGQGPQFIFQYYEEEERQRGNFPDRFSGHQFPNYSSELNVNALLLGDSALYLCASSRPGQGISNYGYTFGSGTRLTVV.

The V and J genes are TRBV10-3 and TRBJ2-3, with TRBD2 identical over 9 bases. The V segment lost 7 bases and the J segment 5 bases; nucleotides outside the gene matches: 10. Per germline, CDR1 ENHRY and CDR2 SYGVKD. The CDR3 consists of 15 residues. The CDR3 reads CAITSTSGEGDTQYF. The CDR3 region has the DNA TGTGCCATCACCTCGACTAGCGGAGAAGGAGATACGCAGTATTTT.

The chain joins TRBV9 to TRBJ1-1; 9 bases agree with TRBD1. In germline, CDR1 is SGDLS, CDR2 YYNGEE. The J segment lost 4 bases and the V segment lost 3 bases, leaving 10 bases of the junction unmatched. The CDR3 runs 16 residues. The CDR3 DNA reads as TGTGCCAGCAGCGAGGGGGGACAGGGCGGATTCACTGAAGCTTTCTTT. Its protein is CASSEGGQGGFTEAFF.